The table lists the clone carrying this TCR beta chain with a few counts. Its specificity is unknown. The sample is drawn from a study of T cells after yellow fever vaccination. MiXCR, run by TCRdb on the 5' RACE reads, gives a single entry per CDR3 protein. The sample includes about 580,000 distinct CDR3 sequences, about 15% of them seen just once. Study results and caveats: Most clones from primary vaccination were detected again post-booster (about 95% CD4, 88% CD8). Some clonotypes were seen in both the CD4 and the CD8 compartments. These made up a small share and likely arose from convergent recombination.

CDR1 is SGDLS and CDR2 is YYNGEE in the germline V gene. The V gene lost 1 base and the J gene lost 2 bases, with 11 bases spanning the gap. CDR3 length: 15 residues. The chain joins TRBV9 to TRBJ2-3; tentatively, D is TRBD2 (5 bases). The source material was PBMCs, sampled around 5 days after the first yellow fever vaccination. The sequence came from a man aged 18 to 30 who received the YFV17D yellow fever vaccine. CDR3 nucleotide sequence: TGTGCCAGCAGCGTACAGAGCGGAACCACAGATACGCAGTATTTT. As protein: CASSVQSGTTDTQYF.